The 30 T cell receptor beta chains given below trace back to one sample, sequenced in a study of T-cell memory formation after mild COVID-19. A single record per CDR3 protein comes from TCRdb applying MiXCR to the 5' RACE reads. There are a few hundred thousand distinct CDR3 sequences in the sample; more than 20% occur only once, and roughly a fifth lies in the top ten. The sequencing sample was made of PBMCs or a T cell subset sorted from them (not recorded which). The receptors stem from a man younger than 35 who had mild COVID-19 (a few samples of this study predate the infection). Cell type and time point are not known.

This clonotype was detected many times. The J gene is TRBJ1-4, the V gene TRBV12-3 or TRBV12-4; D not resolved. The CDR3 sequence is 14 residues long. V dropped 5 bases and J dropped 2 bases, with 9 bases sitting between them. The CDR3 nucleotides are TGTGCCAGCAGTCCTAGTGGGACTAATGAAAAACTGTTTTTT. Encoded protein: CASSPSGTNEKLFF.

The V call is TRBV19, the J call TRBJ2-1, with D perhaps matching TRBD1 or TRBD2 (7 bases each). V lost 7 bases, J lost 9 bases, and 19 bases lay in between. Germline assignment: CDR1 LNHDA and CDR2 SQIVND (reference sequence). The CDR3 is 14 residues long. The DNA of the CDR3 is TGTGCCAGTAATCCGCAGGGGGGGGCCGGTGAGCAGTTCTTC. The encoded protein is CASNPQGGAGEQFF.

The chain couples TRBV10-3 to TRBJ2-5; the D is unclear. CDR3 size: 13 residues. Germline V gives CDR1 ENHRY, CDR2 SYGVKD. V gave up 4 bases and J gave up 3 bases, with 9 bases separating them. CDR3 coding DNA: TGTGCCATCAGTGTCTACAGTGAAGAGACCCAGTACTTC. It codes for CAISVYSEETQYF.

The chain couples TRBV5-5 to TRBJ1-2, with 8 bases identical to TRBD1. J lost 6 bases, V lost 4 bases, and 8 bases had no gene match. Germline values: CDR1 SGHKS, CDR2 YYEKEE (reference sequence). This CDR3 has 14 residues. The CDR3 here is CASSQGAGIHGYTF. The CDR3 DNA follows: TGTGCCAGCAGCCAGGGGGCGGGGATCCATGGCTACACCTTC.

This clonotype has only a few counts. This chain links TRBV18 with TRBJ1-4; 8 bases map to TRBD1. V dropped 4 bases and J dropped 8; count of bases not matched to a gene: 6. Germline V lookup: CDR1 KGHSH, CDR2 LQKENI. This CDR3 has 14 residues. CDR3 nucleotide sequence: TGTGCCAGCTCACTGGACAGGGATGGAGAAAAACTGTTTTTT. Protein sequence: CASSLDRDGEKLFF.

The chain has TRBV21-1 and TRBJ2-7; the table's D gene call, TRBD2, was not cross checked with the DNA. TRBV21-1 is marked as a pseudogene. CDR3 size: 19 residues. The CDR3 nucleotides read TGTGCCAGCAGCAATTTGGGAAACCGGGGGGGCTTCTCCCACCACGAGCAGTACTTC. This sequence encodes CASSNLGNRGGFSHHEQYF.

The CDR3 nucleotides read TGTGCCAGCGCGGGACTAGCTGAAGATACGCAGTATTTT. It translates to CASAGLAEDTQYF. The chain couples TRBV13 to TRBJ2-3, with 9 bases aligning to TRBD2. The germline gives CDR1 PRHDT, CDR2 FYEKMQ (reference sequence). The CDR3 loop spans 13 amino acids. J was trimmed by 5 bases and V by 8 bases; bases with no gene match: 5.

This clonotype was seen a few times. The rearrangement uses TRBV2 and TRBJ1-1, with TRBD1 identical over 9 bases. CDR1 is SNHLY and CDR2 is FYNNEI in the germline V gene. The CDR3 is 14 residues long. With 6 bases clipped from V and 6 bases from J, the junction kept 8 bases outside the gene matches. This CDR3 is CASSSTGGGPEAFF. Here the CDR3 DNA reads TGTGCCAGCAGCTCGACAGGGGGGGGACCTGAAGCTTTCTTT.

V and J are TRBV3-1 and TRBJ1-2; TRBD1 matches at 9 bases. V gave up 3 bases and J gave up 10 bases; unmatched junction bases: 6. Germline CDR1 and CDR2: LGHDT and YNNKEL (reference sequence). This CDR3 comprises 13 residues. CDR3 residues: CASSHDRGAFYTF. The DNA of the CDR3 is TGTGCCAGCAGCCATGACAGGGGGGCCTTCTACACCTTC. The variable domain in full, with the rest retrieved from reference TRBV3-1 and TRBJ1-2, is DTAVSQTPKYLVTQMGNDKSIKCEQNLGHDTMYWYKQDSKKFLKIMFSYNNKELIINETVPNRFSPKSPDKAHLNLHINSLELGDSAVYFCASSHDRGAFYTFGSGTRLTVV.

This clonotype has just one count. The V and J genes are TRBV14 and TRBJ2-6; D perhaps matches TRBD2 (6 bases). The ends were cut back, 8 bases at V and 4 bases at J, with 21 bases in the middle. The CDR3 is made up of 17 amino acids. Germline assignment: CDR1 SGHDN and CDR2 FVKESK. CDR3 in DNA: TGTGCCAGCGGCCCCCGGGGGACCTCGGCCGGGGCCAACGTCCTGACTTTC. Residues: CASGPRGTSAGANVLTF.

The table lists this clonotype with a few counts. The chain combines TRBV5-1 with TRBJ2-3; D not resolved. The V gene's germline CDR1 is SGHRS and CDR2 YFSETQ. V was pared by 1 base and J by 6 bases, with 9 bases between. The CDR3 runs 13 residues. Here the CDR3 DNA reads TGCGCCAGCAGCTTGCCGGGCTTGGATACGCAGTATTTT. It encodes CASSLPGLDTQYF.

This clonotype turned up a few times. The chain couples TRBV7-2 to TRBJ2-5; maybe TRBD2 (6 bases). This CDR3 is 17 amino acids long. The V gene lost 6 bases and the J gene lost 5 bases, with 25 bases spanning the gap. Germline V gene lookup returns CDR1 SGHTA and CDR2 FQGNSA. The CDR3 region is CASRLWGFGGSGETQYF. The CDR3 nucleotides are TGTGCCAGCAGACTTTGGGGATTCGGGGGAAGCGGTGAGACCCAGTACTTC. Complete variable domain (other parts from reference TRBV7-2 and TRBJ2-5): GAGVSQSPSNKVTEKGKDVELRCDPISGHTALYWYRQSLGQGLEFLIYFQGNSAPDKSGLPSDRFSAERTGGSVSTLTIQRTQQEDSAVYLCASRLWGFGGSGETQYFGPGTRLLVL.

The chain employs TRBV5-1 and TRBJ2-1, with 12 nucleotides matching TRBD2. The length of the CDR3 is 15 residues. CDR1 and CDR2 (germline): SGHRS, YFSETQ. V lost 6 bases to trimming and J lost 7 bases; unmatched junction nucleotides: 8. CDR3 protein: CASTRASGGANEQFF. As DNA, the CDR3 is TGCGCCAGCACCCGGGCTAGCGGGGGGGCGAATGAGCAGTTCTTC.

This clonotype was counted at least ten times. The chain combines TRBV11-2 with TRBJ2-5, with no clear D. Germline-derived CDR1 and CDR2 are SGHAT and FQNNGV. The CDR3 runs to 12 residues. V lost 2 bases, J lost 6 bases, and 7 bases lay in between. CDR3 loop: CASSLSRKTQYF. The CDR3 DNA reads TGTGCCAGCAGCTTAAGTCGGAAGACCCAGTACTTC.

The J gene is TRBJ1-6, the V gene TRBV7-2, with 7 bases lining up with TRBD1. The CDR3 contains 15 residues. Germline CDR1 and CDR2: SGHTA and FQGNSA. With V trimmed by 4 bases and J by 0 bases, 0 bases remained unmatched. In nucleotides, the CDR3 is TGTGCCAGCAGCTCAGGGGGCTCCTATAATTCACCCCTCCACTTT. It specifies CASSSGGSYNSPLHF.

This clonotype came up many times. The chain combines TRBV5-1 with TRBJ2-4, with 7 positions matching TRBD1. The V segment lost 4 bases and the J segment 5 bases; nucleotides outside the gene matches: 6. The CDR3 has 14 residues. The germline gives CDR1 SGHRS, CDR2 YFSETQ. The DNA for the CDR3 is TGCGCCAGCAGCCTACAGGGGAGAGAAAACATTCAGTACTTC. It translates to CASSLQGRENIQYF. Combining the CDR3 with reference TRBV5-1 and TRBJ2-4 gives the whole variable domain KAGVTQTPRYLIKTRGQQVTLSCSPISGHRSVSWYQQTPGQGLQFLFEYFSETQRNKGNFPGRFSGRQFSNSRSEMNVSTLELGDSALYLCASSLQGRENIQYFGAGTRLSVL.

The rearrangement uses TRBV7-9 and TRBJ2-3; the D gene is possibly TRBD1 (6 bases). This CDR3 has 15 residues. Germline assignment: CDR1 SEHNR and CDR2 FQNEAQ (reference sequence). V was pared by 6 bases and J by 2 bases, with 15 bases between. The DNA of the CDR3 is TGTGCCAGCAGGGGGGACACAGGAACCACAGATACGCAGTATTTT. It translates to CASRGDTGTTDTQYF.

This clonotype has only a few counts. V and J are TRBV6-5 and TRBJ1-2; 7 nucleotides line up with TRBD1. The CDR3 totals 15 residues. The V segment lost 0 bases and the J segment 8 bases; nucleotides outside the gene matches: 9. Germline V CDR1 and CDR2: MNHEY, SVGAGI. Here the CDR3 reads CASSYSVQGVWGYTF. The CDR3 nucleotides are TGTGCCAGCAGTTACTCGGTCCAGGGGGTGTGGGGCTACACCTTC.

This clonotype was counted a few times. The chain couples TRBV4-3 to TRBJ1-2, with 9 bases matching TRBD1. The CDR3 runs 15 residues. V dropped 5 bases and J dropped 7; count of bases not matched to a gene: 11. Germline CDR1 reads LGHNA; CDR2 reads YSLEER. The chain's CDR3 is CASSGAWTGELGYTF. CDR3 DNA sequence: TGCGCCAGCAGCGGGGCCTGGACAGGGGAACTTGGCTACACCTTC.

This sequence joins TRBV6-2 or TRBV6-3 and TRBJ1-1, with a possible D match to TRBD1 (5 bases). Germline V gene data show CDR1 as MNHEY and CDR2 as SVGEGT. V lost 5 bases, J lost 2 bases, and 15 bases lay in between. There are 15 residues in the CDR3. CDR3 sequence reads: CASSPLEGVNTEAFF. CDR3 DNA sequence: TGTGCCAGCAGTCCACTCGAAGGGGTAAACACTGAAGCTTTCTTT.

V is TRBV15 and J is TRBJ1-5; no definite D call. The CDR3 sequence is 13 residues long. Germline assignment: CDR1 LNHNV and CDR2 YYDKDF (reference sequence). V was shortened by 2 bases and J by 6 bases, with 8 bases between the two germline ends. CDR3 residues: CATSRPLSQPQHF. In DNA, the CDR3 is TGTGCCACCAGCAGACCTTTAAGTCAGCCCCAGCATTTT.

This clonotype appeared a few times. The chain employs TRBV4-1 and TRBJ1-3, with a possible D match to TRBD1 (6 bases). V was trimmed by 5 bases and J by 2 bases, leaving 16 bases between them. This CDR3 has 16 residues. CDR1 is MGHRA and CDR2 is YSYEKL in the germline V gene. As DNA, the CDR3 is TGCGCCAGCAGCGGGCGGACAGCTTCAACTGGAAACACCATATATTTT. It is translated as CASSGRTASTGNTIYF.

CDR3: CASQAGSSSYEQYV. CDR3 in DNA: TGTGCCAGCCAGGCCGGGTCCTCGTCCTACGAGCAGTACGTC. The rearrangement uses TRBV18 and TRBJ2-7; D remains unclear. The ends were cut back, 8 bases at V and 1 base at J, with 15 bases in the middle. Germline-derived CDR1 and CDR2 are KGHSH and LQKENI. The CDR3 runs to 14 residues.

The CDR3 DNA reads as TGTGCCAGCAGCTTAGGCCGGGACAGGGCTTATGAGCAGTTCTTC. The encoded protein is CASSLGRDRAYEQFF. V usage is TRBV13 and J usage is TRBJ2-1; 9 bases map to TRBD1. Germline CDR1 is PRHDT and CDR2 is FYEKMQ (reference sequence). V was pared by 0 bases and J by 8 bases, with 5 bases of the junction left unmatched. The CDR3 has 15 amino acids.

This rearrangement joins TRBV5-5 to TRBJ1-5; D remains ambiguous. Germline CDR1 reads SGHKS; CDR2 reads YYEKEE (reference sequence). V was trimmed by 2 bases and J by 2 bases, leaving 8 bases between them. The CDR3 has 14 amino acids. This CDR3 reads CASSFVLGNQPQHF. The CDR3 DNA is TGTGCCAGCAGCTTTGTACTAGGCAATCAGCCCCAGCATTTT.

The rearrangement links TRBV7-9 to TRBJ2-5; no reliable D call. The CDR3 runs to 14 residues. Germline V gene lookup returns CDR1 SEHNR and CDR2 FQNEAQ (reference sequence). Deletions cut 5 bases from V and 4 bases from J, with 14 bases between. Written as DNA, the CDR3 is TGTGCCAGCAGCCTCAGGTCCAAGAGAGAGACCCAGTACTTC. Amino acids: CASSLRSKRETQYF.

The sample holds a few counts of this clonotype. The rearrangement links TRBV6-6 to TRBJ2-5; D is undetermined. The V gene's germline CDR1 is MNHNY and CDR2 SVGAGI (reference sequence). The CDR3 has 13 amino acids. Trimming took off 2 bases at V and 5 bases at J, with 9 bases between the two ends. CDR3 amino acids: CASSYPAWETQYF. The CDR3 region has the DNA TGTGCCAGCAGTTACCCTGCGTGGGAGACCCAGTACTTC.

The CDR3: CSASPGLAGIHNEQFF. DNA for the CDR3: TGCAGTGCTAGTCCGGGACTAGCGGGGATCCACAATGAGCAGTTCTTC. This rearrangement joins TRBV20-1 to TRBJ2-1, with 13 nucleotides matching TRBD2. V shed 3 bases, J shed 5 bases, and the junction held 7 bases outside the gene matches. Germline V CDR1 and CDR2: DFQATT, SNEGSKA (reference sequence). The CDR3 totals 16 residues.

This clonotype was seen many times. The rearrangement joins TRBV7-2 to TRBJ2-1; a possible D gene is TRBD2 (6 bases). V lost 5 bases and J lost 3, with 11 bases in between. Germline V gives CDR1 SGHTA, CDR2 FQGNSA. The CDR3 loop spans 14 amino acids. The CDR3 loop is CASSATRNYNEQFF. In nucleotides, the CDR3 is TGTGCCAGCAGCGCGACTAGAAACTACAATGAGCAGTTCTTC.

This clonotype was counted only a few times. CDR3 region: CASSLDRSGGANEQFF. The DNA of the CDR3 is TGTGCCAGCAGCCTGGACCGTAGCGGGGGGGCCAATGAGCAGTTCTTC. The chain has TRBV7-2 and TRBJ2-1; 11 positions agree with TRBD2. The CDR3 is 16 amino acids. Germline values: CDR1 SGHTA, CDR2 FQGNSA. V gave up 5 bases and J gave up 6 bases; unmatched junction bases: 9.